The next 12 T cell receptor beta chains were all read from a single sample in a study of T cells in Graves' hyperthyroidism and ophthalmopathy. The CDR3 regions of TCR beta were amplified from RNA transcripts. Researchers ran a first-round RT-PCR on the TCR CDR3 using the HTBI primer set. TCRdb used MiXCR to reprocess the multiplex PCR reads, holding one entry per CDR3 protein. This sample yields 550,000 to 650,000 distinct CDR3 sequences, of which roughly 15% are seen a single time; approximately 15% belongs to the top ten. Material for sequencing was blood. Receptor source: a woman aged 40 to 55 with Graves' hyperthyroidism.

This clonotype was recorded many times. The V call is TRBV7-8, the J call TRBJ2-5, with D perhaps TRBD1 (6 bases). Germline V lookup: CDR1 SGHVS, CDR2 FQNEAQ. The CDR3 has 15 amino acids. V gave up 5 bases and J gave up 2 bases, with 15 bases separating them. CDR3 sequence reads: CASSPRGHEQETQYF. The DNA of the CDR3 is TGTGCCAGCAGCCCCCGGGGACACGAACAAGAGACCCAGTACTTC. Combining the CDR3 with reference TRBV7-8 and TRBJ2-5 gives the whole variable domain GAGVSQSPRYKVAKRGQDVALRCDPISGHVSLFWYQQALGQGPEFLTYFQNEAQLDKSGLPSDRFFAERPEGSVSTLKIQRTQQEDSAVYLCASSPRGHEQETQYFGPGTRLLVL.

This clonotype appeared many times. This chain links TRBV20-1 with TRBJ2-5; 10 nucleotides align to TRBD2. The CDR3 contains 17 residues. Germline CDR1 and CDR2: DFQATT and SNEGSKA (reference sequence). Trimming took 0 bases from V and 2 from J; bases not matched to a gene: 9. The CDR3 region has the DNA TGCAGTGCTAGAGATGTCTCAGGACTAGCGGTTCAAGAGACCCAGTACTTC. It yields the protein CSARDVSGLAVQETQYF.

This clonotype was seen only a few times. CDR3 region: CASSSSPVVSGANVLTF. The CDR3 bases are TGTGCCAGCAGCTCCTCTCCTGTCGTCTCTGGGGCCAACGTCCTGACTTTC. V usage is TRBV7-8 and J usage is TRBJ2-6, with unresolved D. Germline CDR1 reads SGHVS; CDR2 reads FQNEAQ. This CDR3 region has 17 residues. The germline V and J ends were trimmed by 4 bases and 0 bases, with 13 bases remaining between them.

This clonotype was counted at least ten times. J is TRBJ1-5 and V is TRBV27; a possible D gene is TRBD1 (6 bases). The germline V gene encodes CDR1 MNHEY and CDR2 SMNVEV (reference sequence). Deletions cut 6 bases from V and 4 bases from J, with 16 bases between. This CDR3 is built from 15 residues. CDR3 in amino acids: CASSPSDSRNQPQHF. The CDR3 DNA sequence: TGTGCCAGCAGCCCCTCGGACAGTCGGAATCAGCCCCAGCATTTT.

This clonotype was found many times. The chain carries TRBV3-1 and TRBJ1-1; D is undetermined. V lost 6 bases, J lost 0 bases, and 8 bases lay in between. Germline V gene sequence: CDR1 LGHDT, CDR2 YNNKEL (reference sequence). The CDR3 has 13 residues. This chain's CDR3 is CASRNTVNTEAFF. Written as DNA, the CDR3 is TGTGCCAGCAGAAATACCGTGAACACTGAAGCTTTCTTT.

This clonotype came up many times. Sequence at one end of the junction differs from germline and may be a read error. The V gene is TRBV12-3 or TRBV12-4, the J gene TRBJ2-1, with 10 bases fitting TRBD2. This CDR3 is built from 17 residues. The CDR3 DNA reads TGTGCCAGCAGTTCATGGACTAGCGGACACCTTTACAATGAGCAGTCCTTC. Translated: CASSSWTSGHLYNEQSF.

This clonotype was picked up many times. The chain is built from TRBV2 and TRBJ1-5; the match to TRBD1 covers 8 bases. Germline loops: CDR1 SNHLY, CDR2 FYNNEI. The V gene end was trimmed by 2 bases and the J gene end by 4 bases; junction bases not matched to a gene: 4. This CDR3 spans 15 amino acids. Written as DNA, the CDR3 is TGTGCCAGCAGTGAACAGGGGGCTTGGAATCAGCCCCAGCATTTT. It codes for CASSEQGAWNQPQHF.

This rearrangement joins TRBV30 to TRBJ2-1; 8 positions match TRBD2. This CDR3 spans 12 amino acids. CDR1 is GTSNPN and CDR2 is SVGIG in the germline V gene (reference sequence). With 0 bases clipped from V and 10 bases from J, the junction kept 2 bases outside the gene matches. The CDR3, as DNA: TGTGCCTGGAGTGTCAGACTAGCGGAGCAGTTCTTC. Protein: CAWSVRLAEQFF.

This clonotype was observed at least ten times. The chain employs TRBV3-1 and TRBJ2-4, with 9 bases aligning to TRBD2. CDR1 and CDR2 from the germline V gene are LGHDT and YNNKEL (reference sequence). Losses at the gene ends were 3 bases for V and 8 bases for J; bases not matched to a gene: 8. This CDR3 has 15 amino acids. This chain's CDR3 is CASSHAGLAMDIQYF. As DNA, the CDR3 is TGTGCCAGCAGCCATGCCGGACTAGCGATGGACATTCAGTACTTC.

The genes are TRBV5-1 and TRBJ2-1; TRBD2 agrees at 13 bases. Germline V lookup: CDR1 SGHRS, CDR2 YFSETQ. With V trimmed by 4 bases and J by 9 bases, 10 bases remained unmatched. The CDR3 loop spans 16 amino acids. The CDR3 protein is CASSPGTSGTRGEQFF. CDR3 bases: TGCGCCAGCAGCCCCGGGACTAGCGGGACGAGGGGTGAGCAGTTCTTC.

This clonotype was recorded many times. The V call is TRBV20-1, the J call TRBJ2-1, with D perhaps matching TRBD2 (6 bases). Per germline, CDR1 DFQATT and CDR2 SNEGSKA (reference sequence). CDR3 length equals 14 residues. V lost 4 bases, J lost 0 bases, and 10 bases lay in between. The CDR3 DNA is TGCAGTGCTACCCGGGAGAGCTCCTACAATGAGCAGTTCTTC. This translates into CSATRESSYNEQFF.

This clonotype was detected only a few times. The J gene is TRBJ2-5, the V gene TRBV6-1; TRBD2 matches at 10 bases. The length of the CDR3 is 16 residues. V gave up 3 bases and J gave up 2 bases; unmatched junction bases: 6. Germline V gene data show CDR1 as MNHNS and CDR2 as SASEGT. CDR3 coding DNA: TGTGCCAGCAGTGATTCCGGACTAGCGGTACAAGAGACCCAGTACTTC. Residues: CASSDSGLAVQETQYF.